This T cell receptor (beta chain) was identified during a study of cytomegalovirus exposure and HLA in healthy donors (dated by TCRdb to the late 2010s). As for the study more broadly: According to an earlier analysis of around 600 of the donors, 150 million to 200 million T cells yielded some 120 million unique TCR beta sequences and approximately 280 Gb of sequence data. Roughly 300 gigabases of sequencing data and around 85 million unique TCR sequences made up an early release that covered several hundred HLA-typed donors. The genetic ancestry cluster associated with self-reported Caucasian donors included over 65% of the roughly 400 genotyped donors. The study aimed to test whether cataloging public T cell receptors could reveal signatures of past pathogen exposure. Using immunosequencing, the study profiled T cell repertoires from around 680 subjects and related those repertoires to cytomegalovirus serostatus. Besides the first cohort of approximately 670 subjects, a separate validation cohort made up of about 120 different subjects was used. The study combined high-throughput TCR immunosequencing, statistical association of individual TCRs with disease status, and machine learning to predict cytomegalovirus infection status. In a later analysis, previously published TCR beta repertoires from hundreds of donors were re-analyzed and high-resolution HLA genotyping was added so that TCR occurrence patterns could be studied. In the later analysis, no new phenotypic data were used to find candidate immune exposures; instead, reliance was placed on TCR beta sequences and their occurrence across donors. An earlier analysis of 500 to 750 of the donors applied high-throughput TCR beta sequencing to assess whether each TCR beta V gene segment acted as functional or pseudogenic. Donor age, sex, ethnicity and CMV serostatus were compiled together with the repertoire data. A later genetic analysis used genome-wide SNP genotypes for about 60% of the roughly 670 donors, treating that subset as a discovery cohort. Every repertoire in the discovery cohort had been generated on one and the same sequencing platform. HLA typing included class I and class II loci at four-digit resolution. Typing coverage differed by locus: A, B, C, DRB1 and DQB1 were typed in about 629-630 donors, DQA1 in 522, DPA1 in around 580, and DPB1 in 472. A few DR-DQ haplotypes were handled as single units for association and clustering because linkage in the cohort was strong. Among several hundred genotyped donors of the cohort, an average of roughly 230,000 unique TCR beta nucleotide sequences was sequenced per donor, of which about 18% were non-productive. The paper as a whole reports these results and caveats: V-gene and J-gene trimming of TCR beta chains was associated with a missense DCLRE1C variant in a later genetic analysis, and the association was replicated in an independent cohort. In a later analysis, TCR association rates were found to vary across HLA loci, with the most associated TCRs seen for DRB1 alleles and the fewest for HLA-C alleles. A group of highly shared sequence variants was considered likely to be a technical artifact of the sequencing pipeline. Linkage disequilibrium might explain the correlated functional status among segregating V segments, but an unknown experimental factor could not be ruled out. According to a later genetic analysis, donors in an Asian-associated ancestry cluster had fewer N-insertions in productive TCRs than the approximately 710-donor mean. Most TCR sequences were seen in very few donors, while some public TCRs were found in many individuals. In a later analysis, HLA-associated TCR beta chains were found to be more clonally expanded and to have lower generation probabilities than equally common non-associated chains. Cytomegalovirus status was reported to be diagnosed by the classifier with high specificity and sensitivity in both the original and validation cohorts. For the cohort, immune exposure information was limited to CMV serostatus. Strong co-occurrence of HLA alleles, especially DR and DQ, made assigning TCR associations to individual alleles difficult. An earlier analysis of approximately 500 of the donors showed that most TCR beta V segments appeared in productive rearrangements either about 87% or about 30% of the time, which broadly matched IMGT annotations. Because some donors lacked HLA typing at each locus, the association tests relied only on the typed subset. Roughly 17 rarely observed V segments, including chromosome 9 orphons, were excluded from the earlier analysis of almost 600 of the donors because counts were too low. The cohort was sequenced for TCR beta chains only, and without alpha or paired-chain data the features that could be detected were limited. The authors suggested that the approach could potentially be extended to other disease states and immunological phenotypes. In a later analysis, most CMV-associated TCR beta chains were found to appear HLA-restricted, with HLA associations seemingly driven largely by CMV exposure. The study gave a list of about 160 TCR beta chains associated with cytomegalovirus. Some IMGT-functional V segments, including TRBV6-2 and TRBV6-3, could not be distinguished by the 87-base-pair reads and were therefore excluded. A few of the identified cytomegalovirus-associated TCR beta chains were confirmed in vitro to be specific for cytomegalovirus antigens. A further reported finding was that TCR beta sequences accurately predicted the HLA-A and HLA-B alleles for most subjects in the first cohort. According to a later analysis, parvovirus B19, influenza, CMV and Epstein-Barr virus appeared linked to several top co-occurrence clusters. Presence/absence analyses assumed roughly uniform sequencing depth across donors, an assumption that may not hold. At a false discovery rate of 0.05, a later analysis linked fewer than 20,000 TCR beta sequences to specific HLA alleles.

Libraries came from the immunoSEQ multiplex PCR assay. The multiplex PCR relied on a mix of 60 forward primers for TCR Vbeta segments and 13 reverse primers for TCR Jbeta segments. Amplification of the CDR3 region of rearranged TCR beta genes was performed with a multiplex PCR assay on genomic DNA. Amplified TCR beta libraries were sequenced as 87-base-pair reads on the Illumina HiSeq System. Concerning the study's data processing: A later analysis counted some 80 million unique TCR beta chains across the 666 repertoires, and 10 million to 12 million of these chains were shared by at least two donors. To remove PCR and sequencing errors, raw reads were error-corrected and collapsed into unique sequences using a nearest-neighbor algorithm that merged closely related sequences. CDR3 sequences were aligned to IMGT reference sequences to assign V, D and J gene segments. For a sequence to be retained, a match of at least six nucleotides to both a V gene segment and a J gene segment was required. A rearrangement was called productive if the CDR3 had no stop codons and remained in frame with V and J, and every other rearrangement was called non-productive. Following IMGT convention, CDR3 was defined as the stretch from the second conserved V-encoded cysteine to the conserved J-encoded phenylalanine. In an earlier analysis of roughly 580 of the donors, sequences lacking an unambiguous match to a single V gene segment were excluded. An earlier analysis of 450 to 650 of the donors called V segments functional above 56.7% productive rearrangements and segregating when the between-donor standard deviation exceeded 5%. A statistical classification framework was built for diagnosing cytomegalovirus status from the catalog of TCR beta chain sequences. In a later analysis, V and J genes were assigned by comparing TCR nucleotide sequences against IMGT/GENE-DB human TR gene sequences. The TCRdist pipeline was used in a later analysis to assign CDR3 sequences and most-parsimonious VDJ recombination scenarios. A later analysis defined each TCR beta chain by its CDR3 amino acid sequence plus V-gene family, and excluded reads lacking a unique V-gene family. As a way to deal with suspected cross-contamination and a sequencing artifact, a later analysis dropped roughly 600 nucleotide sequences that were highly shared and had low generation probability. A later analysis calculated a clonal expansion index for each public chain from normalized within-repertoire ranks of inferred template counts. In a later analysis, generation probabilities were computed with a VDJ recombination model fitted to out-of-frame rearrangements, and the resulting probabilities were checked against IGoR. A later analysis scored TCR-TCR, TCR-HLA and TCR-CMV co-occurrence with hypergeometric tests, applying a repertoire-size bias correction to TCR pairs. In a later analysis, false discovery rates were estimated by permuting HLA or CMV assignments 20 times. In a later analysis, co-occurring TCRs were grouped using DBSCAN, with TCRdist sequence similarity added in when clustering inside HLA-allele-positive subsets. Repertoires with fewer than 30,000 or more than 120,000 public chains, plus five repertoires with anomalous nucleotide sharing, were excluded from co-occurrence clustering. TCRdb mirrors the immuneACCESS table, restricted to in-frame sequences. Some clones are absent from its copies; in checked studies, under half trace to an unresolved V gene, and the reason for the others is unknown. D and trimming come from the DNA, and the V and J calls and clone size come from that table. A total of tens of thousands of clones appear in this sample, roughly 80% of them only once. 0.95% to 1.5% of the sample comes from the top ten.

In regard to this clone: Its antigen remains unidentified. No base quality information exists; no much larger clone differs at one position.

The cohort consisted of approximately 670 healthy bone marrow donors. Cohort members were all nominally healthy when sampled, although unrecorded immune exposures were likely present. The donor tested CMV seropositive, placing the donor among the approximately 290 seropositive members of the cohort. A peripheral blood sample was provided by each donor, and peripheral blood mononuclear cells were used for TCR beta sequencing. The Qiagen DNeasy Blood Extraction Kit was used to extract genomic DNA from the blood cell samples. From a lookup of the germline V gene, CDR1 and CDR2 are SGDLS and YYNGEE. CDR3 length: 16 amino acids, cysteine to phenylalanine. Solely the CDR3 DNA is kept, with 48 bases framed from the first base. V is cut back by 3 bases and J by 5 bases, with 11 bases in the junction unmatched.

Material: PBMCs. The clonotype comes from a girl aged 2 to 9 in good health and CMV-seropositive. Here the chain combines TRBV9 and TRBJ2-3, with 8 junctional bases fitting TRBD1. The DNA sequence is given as TGTGCCAGCAGCGAGAGGACGACAGGGGTGCTAGATACGCAGTATTTT. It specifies CASSERTTGVLDTQYF. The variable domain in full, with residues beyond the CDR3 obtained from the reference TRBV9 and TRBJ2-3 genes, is DSGVTQTPKHLITATGQRVTLRCSPRSGDLSVYWYQQSLDQGLQFLIQYYNGEERAKGNILERFSAQQFPDLHSELNLSSLELGDSALYFCASSERTTGVLDTQYFGPGTRLTVL.